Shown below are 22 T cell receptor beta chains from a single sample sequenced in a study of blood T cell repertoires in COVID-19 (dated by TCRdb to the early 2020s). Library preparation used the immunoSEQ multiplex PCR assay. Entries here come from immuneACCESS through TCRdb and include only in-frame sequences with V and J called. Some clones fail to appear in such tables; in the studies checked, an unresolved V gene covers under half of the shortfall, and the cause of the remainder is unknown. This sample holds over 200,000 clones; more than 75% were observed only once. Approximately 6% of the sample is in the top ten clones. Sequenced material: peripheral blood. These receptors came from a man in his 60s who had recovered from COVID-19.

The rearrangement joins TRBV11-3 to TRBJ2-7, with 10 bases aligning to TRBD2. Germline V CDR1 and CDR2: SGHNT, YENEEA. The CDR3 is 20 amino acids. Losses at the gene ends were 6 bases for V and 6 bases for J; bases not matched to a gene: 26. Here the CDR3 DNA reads TGTGCCAGCAGGTTTAGGGGGGTAGCGGGAGGACGGCCGAGAGGCTGCGAGCAGTACTTC. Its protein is CASRFRGVAGGRPRGCEQYF.

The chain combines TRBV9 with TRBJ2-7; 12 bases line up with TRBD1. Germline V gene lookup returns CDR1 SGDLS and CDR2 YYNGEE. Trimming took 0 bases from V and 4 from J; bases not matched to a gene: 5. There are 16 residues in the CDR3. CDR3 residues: CASSVGLGQGAYEQYF. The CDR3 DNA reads TGTGCCAGCAGCGTAGGGTTGGGACAGGGGGCTTACGAGCAGTACTTC.

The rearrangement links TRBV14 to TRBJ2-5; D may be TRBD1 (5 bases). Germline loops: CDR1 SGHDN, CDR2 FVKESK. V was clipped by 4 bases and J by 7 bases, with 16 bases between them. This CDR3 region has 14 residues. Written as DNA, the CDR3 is TGTGCCAGCAGCCGCCCGGGTCGGCAGGGGACCCAGTACTTC. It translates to CASSRPGRQGTQYF.

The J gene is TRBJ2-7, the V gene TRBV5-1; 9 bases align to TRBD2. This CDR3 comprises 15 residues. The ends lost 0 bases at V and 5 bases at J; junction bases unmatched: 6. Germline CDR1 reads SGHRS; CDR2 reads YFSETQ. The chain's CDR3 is CASSLEAGGVHEQYF. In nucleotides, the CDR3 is TGCGCCAGCAGCTTGGAAGCGGGAGGTGTTCACGAGCAGTACTTC.

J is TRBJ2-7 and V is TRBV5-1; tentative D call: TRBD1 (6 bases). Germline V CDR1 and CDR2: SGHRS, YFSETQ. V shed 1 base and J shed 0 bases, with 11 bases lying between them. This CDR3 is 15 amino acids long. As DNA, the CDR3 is TGCGCCAGCAGCTTGACACAGGGAGTCTCCTACGAGCAGTACTTC. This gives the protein CASSLTQGVSYEQYF.

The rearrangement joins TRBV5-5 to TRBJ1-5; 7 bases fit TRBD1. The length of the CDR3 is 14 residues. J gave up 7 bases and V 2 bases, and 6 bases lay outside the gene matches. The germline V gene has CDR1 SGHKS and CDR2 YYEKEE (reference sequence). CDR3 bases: TGTGCCAGCAGCTTCAAGGGGGCCGGACAGCCCCAGCATTTT. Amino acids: CASSFKGAGQPQHF.

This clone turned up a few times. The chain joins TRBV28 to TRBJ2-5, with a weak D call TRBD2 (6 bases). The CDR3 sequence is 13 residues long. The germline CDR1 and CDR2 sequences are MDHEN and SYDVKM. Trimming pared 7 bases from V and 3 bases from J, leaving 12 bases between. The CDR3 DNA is TGTGCCAGCACCCGTCTAGCGAAAGAGACCCAGTACTTC. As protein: CASTRLAKETQYF. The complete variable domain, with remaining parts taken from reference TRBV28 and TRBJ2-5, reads DVKVTQSSRYLVKRTGEKVFLECVQDMDHENMFWYRQDPGLGLRLIYFSYDVKMKEKGDIPEGYSVSREKKERFSLILESASTNQTSMYLCASTRLAKETQYFGPGTRLLVL.

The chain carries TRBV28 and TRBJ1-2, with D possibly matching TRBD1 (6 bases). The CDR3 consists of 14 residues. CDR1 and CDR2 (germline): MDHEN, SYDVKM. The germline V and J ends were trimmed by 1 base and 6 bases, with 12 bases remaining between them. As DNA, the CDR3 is TGTGCCAGCAGTTTATCAGACAGGCGAGATGGCTACACCTTC. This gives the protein CASSLSDRRDGYTF.

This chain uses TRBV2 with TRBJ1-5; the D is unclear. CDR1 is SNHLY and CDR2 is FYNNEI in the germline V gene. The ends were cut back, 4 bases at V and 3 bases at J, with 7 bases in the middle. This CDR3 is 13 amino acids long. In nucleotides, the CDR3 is TGTGCCAGCAGTGTCAGTTACAATCAGCCCCAGCATTTT. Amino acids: CASSVSYNQPQHF.

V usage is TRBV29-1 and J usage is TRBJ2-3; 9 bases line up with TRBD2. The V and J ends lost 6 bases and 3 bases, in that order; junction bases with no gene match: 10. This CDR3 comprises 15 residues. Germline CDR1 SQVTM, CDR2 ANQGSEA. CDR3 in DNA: TGCAGCGTCCCTCGCTTAGCGGGAGTGACAGATACGCAGTATTTT. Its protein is CSVPRLAGVTDTQYF.

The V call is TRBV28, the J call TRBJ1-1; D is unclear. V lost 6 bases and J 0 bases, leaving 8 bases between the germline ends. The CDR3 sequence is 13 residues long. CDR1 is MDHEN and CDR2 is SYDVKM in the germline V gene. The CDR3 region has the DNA TGTGCCAGCAGGAGACATTTGAACACTGAAGCTTTCTTT. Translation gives CASRRHLNTEAFF. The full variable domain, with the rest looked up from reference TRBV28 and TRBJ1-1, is DVKVTQSSRYLVKRTGEKVFLECVQDMDHENMFWYRQDPGLGLRLIYFSYDVKMKEKGDIPEGYSVSREKKERFSLILESASTNQTSMYLCASRRHLNTEAFFGQGTRLTVV.

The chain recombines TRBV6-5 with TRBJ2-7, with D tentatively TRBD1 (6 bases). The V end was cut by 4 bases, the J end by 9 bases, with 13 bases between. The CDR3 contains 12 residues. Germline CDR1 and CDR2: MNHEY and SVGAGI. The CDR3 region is CASSSGESVQYF. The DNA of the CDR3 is TGTGCCAGCAGTTCAGGGGAATCGGTGCAGTACTTC.

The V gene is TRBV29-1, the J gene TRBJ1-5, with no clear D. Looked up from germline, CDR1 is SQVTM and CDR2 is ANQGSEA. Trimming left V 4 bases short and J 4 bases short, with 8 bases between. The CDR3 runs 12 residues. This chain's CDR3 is CSVGGLNQPQHF. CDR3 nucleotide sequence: TGCAGCGTTGGCGGCCTAAATCAGCCCCAGCATTTT.

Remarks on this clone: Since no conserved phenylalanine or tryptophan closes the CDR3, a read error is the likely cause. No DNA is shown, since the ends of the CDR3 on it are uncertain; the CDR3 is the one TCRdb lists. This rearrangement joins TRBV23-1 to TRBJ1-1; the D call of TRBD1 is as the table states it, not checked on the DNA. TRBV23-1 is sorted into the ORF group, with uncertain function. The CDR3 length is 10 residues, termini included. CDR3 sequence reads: CASSQSGSQL.

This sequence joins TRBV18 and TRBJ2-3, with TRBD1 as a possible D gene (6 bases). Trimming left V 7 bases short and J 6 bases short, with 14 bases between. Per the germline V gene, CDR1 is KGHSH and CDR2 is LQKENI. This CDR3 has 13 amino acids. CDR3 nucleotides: TGTGCCAGCTTAGGGACAAGAACGGATACGCAGTATTTT. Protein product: CASLGTRTDTQYF.

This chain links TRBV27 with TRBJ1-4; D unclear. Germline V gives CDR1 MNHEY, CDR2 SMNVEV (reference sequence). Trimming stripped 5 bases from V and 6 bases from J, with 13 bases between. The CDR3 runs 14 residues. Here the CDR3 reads CASSRGQRDEKLFF. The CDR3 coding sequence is TGTGCCAGCAGTCGGGGTCAGAGGGATGAAAAACTGTTTTTT.

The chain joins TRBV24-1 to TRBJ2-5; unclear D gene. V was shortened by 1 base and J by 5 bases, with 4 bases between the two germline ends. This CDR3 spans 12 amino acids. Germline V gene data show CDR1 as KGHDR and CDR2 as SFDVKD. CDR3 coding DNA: TGTGCCACCAGTGATTTCGGTGAGACCCAGTACTTC. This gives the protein CATSDFGETQYF.

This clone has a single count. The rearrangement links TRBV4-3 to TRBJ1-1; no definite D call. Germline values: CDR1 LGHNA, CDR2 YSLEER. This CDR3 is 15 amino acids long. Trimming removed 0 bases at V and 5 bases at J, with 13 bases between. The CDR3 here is CASSQDNLGGTEAFF. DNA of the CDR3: TGCGCCAGCAGCCAAGATAATTTGGGAGGAACTGAAGCTTTCTTT.

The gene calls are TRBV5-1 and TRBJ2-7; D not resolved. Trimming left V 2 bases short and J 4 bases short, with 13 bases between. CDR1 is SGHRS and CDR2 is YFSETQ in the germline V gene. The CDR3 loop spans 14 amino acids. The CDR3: CASSFWRSPYEQYF. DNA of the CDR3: TGCGCCAGCAGCTTTTGGCGGAGCCCTTACGAGCAGTACTTC.

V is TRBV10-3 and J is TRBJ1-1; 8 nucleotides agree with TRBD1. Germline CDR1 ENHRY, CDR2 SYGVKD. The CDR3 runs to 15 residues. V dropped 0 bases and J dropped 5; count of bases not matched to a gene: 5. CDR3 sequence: CAISESPRGQTEAFF. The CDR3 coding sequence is TGTGCCATCAGTGAGTCCCCCAGGGGGCAAACTGAAGCTTTCTTT.

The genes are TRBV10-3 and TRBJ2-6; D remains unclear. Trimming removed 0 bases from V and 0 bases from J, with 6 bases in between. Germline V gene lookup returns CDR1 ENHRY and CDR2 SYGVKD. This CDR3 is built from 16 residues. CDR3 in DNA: TGTGCCATCAGTGAGTCTGCGAGCTCTGGGGCCAACGTCCTGACTTTC. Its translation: CAISESASSGANVLTF.

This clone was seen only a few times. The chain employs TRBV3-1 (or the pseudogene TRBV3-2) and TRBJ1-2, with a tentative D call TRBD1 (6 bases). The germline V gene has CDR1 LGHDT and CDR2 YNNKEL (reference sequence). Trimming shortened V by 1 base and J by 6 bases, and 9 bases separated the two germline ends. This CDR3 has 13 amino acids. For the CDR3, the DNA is TGTGCCAGCAGCCAAGGGGGGCGAGATGGCTACACCTTC. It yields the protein CASSQGGRDGYTF.